The present T cell receptor beta chain was sequenced within a study of T cell repertoires in cytomegalovirus infection. For the study at large: Recently identified HLA-C-restricted CMV epitopes and well-studied HLA-B-restricted CMV epitopes were used by the study.

TCRdb redid the calling of the reads with MiXCR, one entry per CDR3 protein. Found here are about 110,000 distinct CDR3 sequences, roughly 39% of them singletons; the top ten hold just under 75%. The CDR3 is made up of 16 amino acids. The germline V gene encodes CDR1 SEHNR and CDR2 FQNEAQ (reference sequence). Trimming shortened V by 4 bases and J by 4 bases, and 19 bases separated the two germline ends. This clonotype appeared a few times. Antigen: not known. The gene calls are TRBV7-9 and TRBJ1-1; D is unresolved. The receptor was isolated from a human donor in good health (CMV status not recorded). Some clones in this sample may be carry-over from other donors' samples. Here the sequenced sample was CD8+ T cells from cultured PBMCs, taken from culture after CMV antigen stimulation. In nucleotides, the CDR3 is TGTGCCAGCAGCTCCGATGGACGGACTTGGGGCACTGAAGCTTTCTTT. Its protein is CASSSDGRTWGTEAFF.